These 29 T cell receptor beta chains originate from one sample sequenced in a study of technical replicates of blood from a few donors. Produced via immunoSEQ multiplex PCR; TCRdb's table is partial and in-frame only. The table has approximately 73,000 clones, around 93% seen once; the top ten hold 0.25%. The sequencing sample was made of T cells isolated from PBMCs. Source of these receptors: a human donor in good health.

J is TRBJ1-5 and V is TRBV6-5; TRBD1 matches at 7 bases. Germline V lookup: CDR1 MNHEY, CDR2 SVGAGI. The CDR3 contains 15 residues. V shed 10 bases, J shed 9 bases, and the junction held 18 bases outside the gene matches. CDR3 amino acids: CATRATGNPHGPQHF. The CDR3 region has the DNA TGTGCCACCAGAGCGACAGGGAACCCTCATGGGCCCCAGCATTTT.

The chain links TRBV19 to TRBJ2-2; D may be TRBD1 (5 bases). The CDR3 sequence is 15 residues long. Trimming removed 1 base from V and 6 bases from J, with 12 bases in between. Germline assignment: CDR1 LNHDA and CDR2 SQIVND (reference sequence). The CDR3 bases are TGTGCCAGTAGTATAGTCGGACACCCCCCCGGGGAGCTGTTTTTT. Translating it yields CASSIVGHPPGELFF.

The chain recombines TRBV4-1 with TRBJ2-5; D is undetermined. CDR1 and CDR2 from the germline V gene are MGHRA and YSYEKL. This CDR3 has 14 residues. Trimming pared 1 base from V and 3 bases from J, leaving 9 bases between. The CDR3 bases are TGCGCCAGCAGCCAAGGGGTAGCCGAAGAGACCCAGTACTTC. Amino acids: CASSQGVAEETQYF.

This chain joins TRBV5-1 and TRBJ2-1, with 10 positions matching TRBD2. The CDR3 covers 15 residues. The germline V gene has CDR1 SGHRS and CDR2 YFSETQ. The junction had 8 bases not matched to a gene; V was cut back by 7 bases and J by 4 bases. CDR3 DNA sequence: TGCGCCAGCGGGATTAGCGGGGGGCCATACAATGAGCAGTTCTTC. The encoded protein is CASGISGGPYNEQFF.

CDR3 bases: TGTGCCAGCAGCTCTCGTCCCGGGACTAGCGGGGGGGACCCAGATACGCAGTATTTT. This translates into CASSSRPGTSGGDPDTQYF. The chain carries TRBV11-2 and TRBJ2-3, with 16 bases matching TRBD2. The CDR3 has 19 amino acids. Germline V gives CDR1 SGHAT, CDR2 FQNNGV. V dropped 4 bases and J dropped 4; count of bases not matched to a gene: 11.

This chain connects TRBV5-6 to TRBJ2-1; 10 bases map to TRBD2. The CDR3 contains 17 residues. The V gene end was trimmed by 1 base and the J gene end by 10 bases; junction bases not matched to a gene: 14. In germline, CDR1 is SGHDT, CDR2 YYEEEE. The CDR3 reads CASSLWGSAGGGGEQFF. The CDR3 DNA is TGTGCCAGCAGCTTGTGGGGCTCAGCGGGAGGGGGGGGAGAGCAGTTCTTC.

The chain employs TRBV6-6 and TRBJ2-7; TRBD2 agrees at 9 bases. V dropped 0 bases and J dropped 3; count of bases not matched to a gene: 6. The CDR3 totals 16 residues. Per the germline V gene, CDR1 is MNHNY and CDR2 is SVGAGI (reference sequence). CDR3 region: CASSYSSAGGGYEQYF. CDR3 in DNA: TGTGCCAGCAGTTACTCAAGCGCGGGAGGGGGCTACGAGCAGTACTTC.

The chain employs TRBV6-6 and TRBJ1-4; the match to TRBD1 covers 7 bases. V lost 0 bases, J lost 15 bases, and 16 bases stayed unmatched. The germline V gene has CDR1 MNHNY and CDR2 SVGAGI (reference sequence). This CDR3 contains 16 residues. CDR3 DNA: TGTGCCAGCAGTTACTCTCTCGGACAGGTGGTTCGTAATGTGTTTTTT. Translated, it gives CASSYSLGQVVRNVFF.

The J gene is TRBJ2-1, the V gene TRBV7-9; 12 positions match TRBD2. V shed 4 bases, J shed 9 bases, and the junction held 13 bases outside the gene matches. This CDR3 is built from 17 residues. Germline CDR1 is SEHNR and CDR2 is FQNEAQ (reference sequence). The CDR3 region has the DNA TGTGCCAGCAGCTCTGACCCGCTAGCGGGGGGGCCGTTTGAGCAGTTCTTC. Encoded protein: CASSSDPLAGGPFEQFF.

The chain combines TRBV4-1 with TRBJ2-1; 9 bases line up with TRBD2. Germline-derived CDR1 and CDR2 are MGHRA and YSYEKL. The CDR3 is made up of 19 amino acids. Trimming cost V 1 base and J 0 bases; bases outside gene matches: 10. CDR3 coding DNA: TGCGCCAGCAGCCAAGCTCAACTAGCGGGTGGTAGCTCCTACAATGAGCAGTTCTTC. Amino acids: CASSQAQLAGGSSYNEQFF.

The CDR3 nucleotides are TGTGCCTCTTATAGCGGTTCAAGGTACGAGCAGTACTTC. It yields the protein CASYSGSRYEQYF. The chain joins TRBV2 to TRBJ2-7; tentatively, D is TRBD2 (6 bases). The CDR3 sequence is 13 residues long. Germline loops: CDR1 SNHLY, CDR2 FYNNEI. V was cut by 11 bases and J by 4 bases, with 18 bases left in between.

Comments on this clone: Within the sample, other DNA sequences also encode this same CDR3. This chain connects TRBV11-2 to TRBJ2-7; unclear D gene. Looked up from germline, CDR1 is SGHAT and CDR2 is FQNNGV. V gave up 3 bases and J gave up 2 bases, with 8 bases separating them. The CDR3 is 13 amino acids. As DNA, the CDR3 is TGTGCCAGCAGCTTGGGCCAGACCTACGAGCAGTACTTC. This encodes CASSLGQTYEQYF.

The rearrangement uses TRBV9 and TRBJ1-3, with 12 bases aligning to TRBD1. V shed 1 base and J 11 bases; nucleotides not matched to a gene: 10. The length of the CDR3 is 16 residues. Per the germline V gene, CDR1 is SGDLS and CDR2 is YYNGEE. The CDR3 nucleotides read TGTGCCAGCAGCGTATCCGCCGGGACAGGGGGCTTTTCCATATATTTT. It specifies CASSVSAGTGGFSIYF.

This chain joins TRBV6-5 and TRBJ2-5; TRBD2 matches at 12 bases. Germline trimming cut 2 bases from V and 1 base from J; bases unmatched to any gene: 2. The CDR3 contains 16 residues. CDR1 MNHEY and CDR2 SVGAGI come from the germline V gene. CDR3 sequence: CASSYTLAGGQETQYF. The CDR3, as DNA: TGTGCCAGCAGTTACACACTAGCGGGAGGCCAAGAGACCCAGTACTTC.

The rearrangement links TRBV27 to TRBJ2-7; maybe TRBD1 (5 bases). This CDR3 spans 15 amino acids. Germline-derived CDR1 and CDR2 are MNHEY and SMNVEV (reference sequence). The V gene lost 2 bases and the J gene lost 2 bases, with 13 bases spanning the gap. Here the CDR3 DNA reads TGTGCCAGCAGTTTAGGGGCAGGGTCAACCTACGAGCAGTACTTC. Amino acids: CASSLGAGSTYEQYF.

J is TRBJ2-2 and V is TRBV11-1, with 9 nucleotides matching TRBD2. Germline lookup yields CDR1 SGHAT and CDR2 FQDESV (reference sequence). The CDR3 spans 16 residues. The V gene end was trimmed by 3 bases and the J gene end by 4 bases; junction bases not matched to a gene: 6. CDR3 sequence reads: CASSFAASGATGELFF. The CDR3 DNA sequence: TGTGCCAGCAGCTTTGCGGCTAGCGGGGCCACCGGGGAGCTGTTTTTT. The variable domain in full, with the rest retrieved from reference TRBV11-1 and TRBJ2-2, is EAEVAQSPRYKITEKSQAVAFWCDPISGHATLYWYRQILGQGPELLVQFQDESVVDDSQLPKDRFSAERLKGVDSTLKIQPAELGDSAMYLCASSFAASGATGELFFGEGSRLTVL.

This chain uses TRBV5-1 with TRBJ2-7, with 7 bases that match TRBD1. Germline V gives CDR1 SGHRS, CDR2 YFSETQ. V lost 1 base and J lost 3; bases outside the gene matches: 7. The CDR3 covers 15 residues. The CDR3 protein is CASSLRQGELYEQYF. The CDR3 DNA reads TGCGCCAGCAGCTTGCGACAGGGCGAGCTCTACGAGCAGTACTTC.

The rearrangement uses TRBV14 and TRBJ1-1; D may be TRBD1 (5 bases). V was shortened by 5 bases and J by 4 bases, with 11 bases between the two germline ends. Germline CDR1 is SGHDN and CDR2 is FVKESK. The CDR3 is 13 amino acids. CDR3: CASSEFRATEAFF. As DNA, the CDR3 is TGTGCCAGCAGCGAATTCAGGGCCACTGAAGCTTTCTTT.

The chain combines TRBV5-1 with TRBJ2-3; TRBD2 matches at 9 bases. The CDR3 is made up of 15 amino acids. Germline V gene lookup returns CDR1 SGHRS and CDR2 YFSETQ. V was pared by 0 bases and J by 1 base, with 0 bases of the junction left unmatched. The CDR3 nucleotides are TGCGCCAGCAGCTTGGGGACTAGCGGCACAGATACGCAGTATTTT. This gives the protein CASSLGTSGTDTQYF.

The chain combines TRBV7-9 with TRBJ1-2; 7 nucleotides agree with TRBD1. This CDR3 comprises 12 residues. V lost 5 bases to trimming and J lost 8 bases; unmatched junction nucleotides: 5. Germline assignment: CDR1 SEHNR and CDR2 FQNEAQ (reference sequence). CDR3 in DNA: TGTGCCAGCAGCAGACAGGGTGCGGGCTACACCTTC. This translates into CASSRQGAGYTF. The variable domain in full, with the rest retrieved from reference TRBV7-9 and TRBJ1-2, is DTGVSQNPRHKITKRGQNVTFRCDPISEHNRLYWYRQTLGQGPEFLTYFQNEAQLEKSRLLSDRFSAERPKGSFSTLEIQRTEQGDSAMYLCASSRQGAGYTFGSGTRLTVV.

CDR3 nucleotides: TGTGCCAGCTCAACATGGCGACTAGACGGGTTGAATCAGCCCCAGCATTTT. Translation: CASSTWRLDGLNQPQHF. This rearrangement joins TRBV18 to TRBJ1-5; D unresolved. This CDR3 comprises 17 residues. V dropped 5 bases and J dropped 4 bases, with 21 bases sitting between them. Germline loops: CDR1 KGHSH, CDR2 LQKENI.

The chain combines TRBV4-2 with TRBJ2-7; maybe TRBD2 (6 bases). This CDR3 spans 15 amino acids. The ends were cut back, 7 bases at V and 2 bases at J, with 18 bases in the middle. The germline V gene encodes CDR1 LGHNA and CDR2 YNFKEQ. The CDR3 spells CASTTSAGRPYEQYF. CDR3 nucleotides: TGTGCCAGCACCACGAGCGCAGGGAGGCCCTACGAGCAGTACTTC.

The chain recombines TRBV10-1 with TRBJ2-3; 7 nucleotides line up with TRBD2. This CDR3 has 15 amino acids. From germline, CDR1 is WNHNN and CDR2 SYGVQD (reference sequence). Trimming removed 0 bases from V and 8 bases from J; junction bases left unmatched: 8. The CDR3 DNA is TGCGCCAGCAGTGAGTCTTTGGGGGGGACCGCTACGCAGTATTTT. Protein: CASSESLGGTATQYF.

This chain links TRBV7-9 with TRBJ2-7; 8 nucleotides match TRBD2. Unmatched junction bases numbered 14, after V lost 0 bases and J lost 4 bases. Germline V CDR1 and CDR2: SEHNR, FQNEAQ (reference sequence). There are 18 residues in the CDR3. CDR3 in amino acids: CASSLALADPSGEYEQYF. CDR3 bases: TGTGCCAGCAGCTTAGCACTAGCGGACCCCTCGGGCGAGTACGAGCAGTACTTC.

The V gene is TRBV30, the J gene TRBJ2-5; 8 bases map to TRBD2. CDR3 size: 13 residues. CDR1 is GTSNPN, CDR2 SVGIG, per germline (reference sequence). With 5 bases clipped from V and 6 bases from J, the junction kept 8 bases outside the gene matches. The CDR3 sequence is CAWGGTSPKTQYF. Here the CDR3 DNA reads TGTGCCTGGGGGGGGACTAGTCCAAAGACCCAGTACTTC.

The chain is built from TRBV27 and TRBJ2-5, with TRBD2 matching over 11 bases. The CDR3 totals 16 residues. The V gene end was trimmed by 1 base and the J gene end by 4 bases; junction bases not matched to a gene: 5. Germline V gene sequence: CDR1 MNHEY, CDR2 SMNVEV (reference sequence). The CDR3 bases are TGTGCCAGCAGTTTATATACTAGCGGGGGCCTAGAGACCCAGTACTTC. It translates to CASSLYTSGGLETQYF.

This clone was seen only a few times. The chain combines TRBV7-9 with TRBJ2-7, with D possibly being TRBD1 (5 bases). Per the germline V gene, CDR1 is SEHNR and CDR2 is FQNEAQ (reference sequence). V gave up 8 bases and J gave up 0 bases, with 8 bases separating them. The CDR3 is 12 residues long. CDR3 sequence (DNA): TGTGCCAGCGGGGCGTTCTCCTACGAGCAGTACTTC. This sequence encodes CASGAFSYEQYF.

V is TRBV2 and J is TRBJ1-2; a possible D gene is TRBD1 (5 bases). Per the germline V gene, CDR1 is SNHLY and CDR2 is FYNNEI. The CDR3 is 15 amino acids. Trimming removed 2 bases at V and 8 bases at J, with 18 bases between. The CDR3 spells CASSERAGNQRGYTF. The CDR3 DNA sequence: TGTGCCAGCAGTGAACGGGCAGGGAATCAGAGGGGCTACACCTTC.

The chain couples TRBV6-1 to TRBJ1-1; no clear D gene. With 0 bases removed from V and 8 bases from J, the gap between germline ends came to 13 bases. The CDR3 covers 14 residues. Germline V gene lookup returns CDR1 MNHNS and CDR2 SASEGT. The CDR3: CASSEASSFGEAFF. In nucleotides, the CDR3 is TGTGCCAGCAGTGAAGCGTCGAGCTTCGGGGAAGCTTTCTTT.